This T cell receptor beta chain was observed in a study of cytomegalovirus exposure and HLA in healthy donors. Notes on this clone: As yet, its antigen is unknown.

The PCR ran on 60 Vbeta and 13 Jbeta primers. Repertoires were generated with immunoSEQ multiplex PCR, while TCRdb's copy carries only in-frame clones and drops some. The sample has about 130,000 clones, around three quarters seen once; the top ten hold 2.5% to 3.5%. Study outcomes and limitations: TCR beta V- and J-gene trimming was later associated with a missense DCLRE1C variant. Later analysis revealed greater clonal expansion in HLA-associated TCR beta chains than in equally common others. An assumption of roughly uniform sequencing depth across donors underlay the presence/absence analyses.

The CDR3 has 15 amino acids. Looked up from germline, CDR1 is GTSNPN and CDR2 is SVGIG (reference sequence). The V end lost 0 bases, the J end lost 2 bases, and 8 bases lay between the germline ends. The chain carries TRBV30 and TRBJ1-6; perhaps TRBD1 as D (6 bases). Sequencing input: PBMCs. The receptor was derived from a man aged 40-50 years in good health and CMV-seronegative. The CDR3 loop reads CAWSVRQAYNSPLHF. CDR3 DNA: TGTGCCTGGAGTGTGCGACAGGCCTATAATTCACCCCTCCACTTT.